These 22 T cell receptor beta chains share one sample of origin, sequenced in a study of cytomegalovirus exposure and HLA in healthy donors. It was with 60 Vbeta and 13 Jbeta primers that the PCR ran. Here immunoSEQ multiplex PCR was the method, and the copy in TCRdb shows in-frame clones only, minus some. This sample yields tens of thousands of clones, of which 75% are seen a single time; 2.2% belongs to the top ten. Sequencing was performed on PBMCs. These receptors all stem from a man aged 35 to 55 in good health and CMV-seronegative.

V and J are TRBV7-9 and TRBJ1-5; a possible D gene is TRBD1 (5 bases). The CDR3 totals 12 residues. Germline CDR1 SEHNR, CDR2 FQNEAQ (reference sequence). V was clipped by 5 bases and J by 8 bases, with 10 bases between them. CDR3 in amino acids: CASSRQGKPQHF. The CDR3 region has the DNA TGTGCCAGCAGCCGGCAGGGAAAGCCCCAGCATTTT.

The chain carries TRBV7-9 and TRBJ1-2; weak D call: TRBD1 (6 bases). CDR1 and CDR2 (germline): SEHNR, FQNEAQ (reference sequence). V lost 5 bases to trimming and J lost 8 bases, with 15 bases between them. The CDR3 sequence is 13 residues long. The CDR3 here is CASSIGGQGGYTF. DNA of the CDR3: TGTGCCAGCAGCATTGGGGGCCAGGGGGGCTACACCTTC.

The V call is TRBV2, the J call TRBJ2-1; 7 positions agree with TRBD2. Germline CDR1 reads SNHLY; CDR2 reads FYNNEI. The J segment lost 0 bases and the V segment lost 7 bases, leaving 6 bases of the junction unmatched. The CDR3 is 15 residues long. The CDR3 DNA is TGTGCCAGCAAAAGCGGGATGAGCTCCTACAATGAGCAGTTCTTC. Its protein is CASKSGMSSYNEQFF. The variable domain in full, completed from reference TRBV2 and TRBJ2-1, reads EPEVTQTPSHQVTQMGQEVILRCVPISNHLYFYWYRQILGQKVEFLVSFYNNEISEKSEIFDDQFSVERPDGSNFTLKIRSTKLEDSAMYFCASKSGMSSYNEQFFGPGTRLTVL.

As DNA, the CDR3 is TGTGCCAGCAGCGAAACAAACGTCGGGCAAGAGACCCAGTACTTC. Its translation: CASSETNVGQETQYF. The chain is built from TRBV4-2 and TRBJ2-5; D remains unclear. Germline values: CDR1 LGHNA, CDR2 YNFKEQ. CDR3 length: 15 residues. Trimming removed 5 bases from V and 2 bases from J, with 15 bases in between.

This clone is a singleton in its sample. The V and J genes are TRBV7-9 and TRBJ1-2; D is uncertain. The CDR3 has 17 residues. CDR1 SEHNR and CDR2 FQNEAQ come from the germline V gene (reference sequence). The V gene lost 5 bases and the J gene lost 2 bases, with 21 bases spanning the gap. As DNA, the CDR3 is TGTGCCAGCAGCCCCCTTGGAGGTGTTCGAGGGAACTATGGCTACACCTTC. Translation gives CASSPLGGVRGNYGYTF.

This chain uses TRBV4-1 with TRBJ2-7; TRBD2 matches 11 bases. This CDR3 spans 15 amino acids. Unmatched junction bases numbered 4, after V lost 1 base and J lost 5 bases. The germline V gene has CDR1 MGHRA and CDR2 YSYEKL. The CDR3 DNA follows: TGCGCCAGCAGCCAAGTGGGGACTAGCGGACACGAGCAGTACTTC. Residues: CASSQVGTSGHEQYF.

The chain uses TRBV10-1 and TRBJ1-1; the D is unclear. V dropped 3 bases and J dropped 3 bases, with 8 bases sitting between them. Germline-derived CDR1 and CDR2 are WNHNN and SYGVQD (reference sequence). The CDR3 is 13 amino acids. The CDR3 is CASSEALDTEAFF. CDR3 DNA: TGCGCCAGCAGTGAAGCATTGGACACTGAAGCTTTCTTT.

The chain employs TRBV7-2 and TRBJ2-7; D is possibly TRBD1 (5 bases). The germline V and J ends were trimmed by 1 base and 4 bases, with 11 bases remaining between them. CDR1 is SGHTA, CDR2 FQGNSA, per germline. This CDR3 region has 14 residues. The CDR3 region has the DNA TGTGCCAGCAGCTTAGTGGACAAAAATTACGAGCAGTACTTC. Protein sequence: CASSLVDKNYEQYF.

This chain joins TRBV30 and TRBJ2-3; D is undetermined. Germline V gene data show CDR1 as GTSNPN and CDR2 as SVGIG (reference sequence). The CDR3 spans 15 residues. Trimming cost V 1 base and J 0 bases, with 11 bases left between them. The CDR3 region has the DNA TGTGCCTGGAGTGCCTTCGGTTCTAGCACAGATACGCAGTATTTT. Translating gives CAWSAFGSSTDTQYF.

The CDR3 DNA is TGTGCCAGCAGGGCTACAGGGGGCAGTGAAAAACTGTTTTTT. It encodes CASRATGGSEKLFF. J is TRBJ1-4 and V is TRBV7-9; 9 bases are shared with TRBD1. Germline V lookup: CDR1 SEHNR, CDR2 FQNEAQ (reference sequence). There are 14 residues in the CDR3. V gave up 6 bases and J gave up 7 bases; unmatched junction bases: 6.

This sequence joins TRBV28 and TRBJ2-2; no definite D call. V lost 6 bases and J lost 8, with 7 bases in between. CDR3 length equals 11 residues. CDR1 MDHEN and CDR2 SYDVKM come from the germline V gene. The CDR3 loop reads CASRFKGELFF. As DNA, the CDR3 is TGTGCCAGCAGGTTTAAAGGGGAGCTGTTTTTT.

The genes are TRBV6-1 and TRBJ2-3, with TRBD2 identical over 12 bases. V was pared by 4 bases and J by 6 bases, with 5 bases of the junction left unmatched. The CDR3 extends over 15 amino acids. Germline lookup yields CDR1 MNHNS and CDR2 SASEGT. The CDR3 sequence: CASSALAGGSDTQYF. The CDR3, as DNA: TGTGCCAGCAGTGCACTAGCGGGAGGATCTGATACGCAGTATTTT.

The rearrangement links TRBV6-5 to TRBJ2-5, with D possibly being TRBD2 (8 bases). The V gene lost 6 bases and the J gene lost 4 bases, with 18 bases spanning the gap. CDR3 length: 15 amino acids. CDR1 MNHEY and CDR2 SVGAGI come from the germline V gene. This CDR3 reads CASRAGVRGIETQYF. The CDR3 coding sequence is TGTGCCAGCAGAGCGGGGGTCAGGGGGATAGAGACCCAGTACTTC.

V and J are TRBV6-1 and TRBJ1-2; 9 bases match TRBD1. Germline V gene sequence: CDR1 MNHNS, CDR2 SASEGT. V trimming: 6 bases; J trimming: 6 bases; junction bases outside the gene matches: 11. This CDR3 spans 15 amino acids. The CDR3 nucleotides are TGTGCCAGCAGGGAGGGACAGGGAGGTCTGAATGGCTACACCTTC. Translation gives CASREGQGGLNGYTF.

The CDR3 nucleotides are TGTGCCAGCAGGGGGGCCATGGCGGGTAATTCACCCCTCCACTTT. Protein sequence: CASRGAMAGNSPLHF. The chain uses TRBV27 and TRBJ1-6; tentative D call: TRBD1 (6 bases). Germline CDR1 and CDR2: MNHEY and SMNVEV (reference sequence). Trimming took 6 bases from V and 6 from J, leaving 15 bases between them. There are 15 residues in the CDR3.

The chain links TRBV6-1 to TRBJ1-1, with 10 bases lining up with TRBD1. With V trimmed by 6 bases and J by 0 bases, 4 bases remained unmatched. CDR1 is MNHNS and CDR2 is SASEGT in the germline V gene. This CDR3 contains 15 residues. The CDR3 bases are TGTGCCAGCAGGACAGGGGGCGCGGTGAACACTGAAGCTTTCTTT. It specifies CASRTGGAVNTEAFF.

Concerning this clone itself: Germline is not matched at one junction end, which may reflect a read error. The rearrangement joins TRBV7-7 to TRBJ2-3; D is undetermined. This CDR3 comprises 15 residues. The V gene's germline CDR1 is SSHAT and CDR2 FNYEAQ (reference sequence). In DNA, the CDR3 is TGTGCTAGCAGCCTTAGTCCCCCCGGGTTAGATACGCAGTATTTT. Its protein is CASSLSPPGLDTQYF.

The V call is TRBV30, the J call TRBJ2-5; no clear D. Gene TRBJ2-7 matches the end of the DNA better, so the J call may be wrong. Looked up from germline, CDR1 is GTSNPN and CDR2 is SVGIG (reference sequence). There are 14 residues in the CDR3. For the CDR3, the DNA is TGTGCCTGGAGTCCTATTACAAGCTACTACGAGCAGTACTTC. Protein: CAWSPITSYYEQYF.

This rearrangement joins TRBV9 to TRBJ1-1, with D hard to call. The CDR3 runs 14 residues. V was shortened by 0 bases and J by 0 bases, with 6 bases between the two germline ends. In germline, CDR1 is SGDLS, CDR2 YYNGEE. The CDR3 coding sequence is TGTGCCAGCAGCGTAGGCCAGATGAACACTGAAGCTTTCTTT. It translates to CASSVGQMNTEAFF.

This clone was found once. V usage is TRBV6-1 and J usage is TRBJ1-6, with TRBD1 matching over 7 bases. Per germline, CDR1 MNHNS and CDR2 SASEGT. The trim removed 5 bases at V and 8 bases at J, leaving 9 bases unmatched. CDR3 length equals 15 residues. CDR3 coding DNA: TGTGCCAGCAGTACCAGGGGTACAGGGGATTCACCCCTCCACTTT. It translates to CASSTRGTGDSPLHF.

The rearrangement joins TRBV6-5 to TRBJ2-1; D might be TRBD2 (5 bases). From germline, CDR1 is MNHEY and CDR2 SVGAGI. Deletions cut 7 bases from V and 6 bases from J, with 7 bases between. The CDR3 spans 11 residues. CDR3 protein: CASTSGNEQFF. CDR3 sequence (DNA): TGTGCCAGCACCAGCGGCAATGAGCAGTTCTTC.

This chain connects TRBV11-2 to TRBJ2-7; 9 nucleotides align to TRBD2. Germline assignment: CDR1 SGHAT and CDR2 FQNNGV. V trimming: 4 bases; J trimming: 0 bases; junction bases outside the gene matches: 7. The CDR3 has 16 amino acids. CDR3 protein: CASSSPSGRSSYEQYF. The CDR3 bases are TGTGCCAGCAGCTCCCCAAGCGGGAGGAGCTCCTACGAGCAGTACTTC.